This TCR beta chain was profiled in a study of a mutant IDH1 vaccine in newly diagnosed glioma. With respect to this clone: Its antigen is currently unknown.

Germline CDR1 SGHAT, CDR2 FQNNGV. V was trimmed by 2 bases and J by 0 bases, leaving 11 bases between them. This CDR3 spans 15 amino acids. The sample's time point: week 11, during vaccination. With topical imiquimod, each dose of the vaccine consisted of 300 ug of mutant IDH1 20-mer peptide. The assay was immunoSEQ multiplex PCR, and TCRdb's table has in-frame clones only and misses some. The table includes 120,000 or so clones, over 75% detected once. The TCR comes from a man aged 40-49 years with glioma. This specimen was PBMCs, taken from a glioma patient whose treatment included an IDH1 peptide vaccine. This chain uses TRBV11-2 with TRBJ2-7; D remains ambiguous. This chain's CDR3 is CASSLIGPYSYEQYF. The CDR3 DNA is TGTGCCAGCAGCTTAATAGGTCCCTACTCCTACGAGCAGTACTTC. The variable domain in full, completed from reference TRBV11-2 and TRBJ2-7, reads EAGVAQSPRYKIIEKRQSVAFWCNPISGHATLYWYQQILGQGPKLLIQFQNNGVVDDSQLPKDRFSAERLKGVDSTLKIQPAKLEDSAVYLCASSLIGPYSYEQYFGPGTRLTVT.